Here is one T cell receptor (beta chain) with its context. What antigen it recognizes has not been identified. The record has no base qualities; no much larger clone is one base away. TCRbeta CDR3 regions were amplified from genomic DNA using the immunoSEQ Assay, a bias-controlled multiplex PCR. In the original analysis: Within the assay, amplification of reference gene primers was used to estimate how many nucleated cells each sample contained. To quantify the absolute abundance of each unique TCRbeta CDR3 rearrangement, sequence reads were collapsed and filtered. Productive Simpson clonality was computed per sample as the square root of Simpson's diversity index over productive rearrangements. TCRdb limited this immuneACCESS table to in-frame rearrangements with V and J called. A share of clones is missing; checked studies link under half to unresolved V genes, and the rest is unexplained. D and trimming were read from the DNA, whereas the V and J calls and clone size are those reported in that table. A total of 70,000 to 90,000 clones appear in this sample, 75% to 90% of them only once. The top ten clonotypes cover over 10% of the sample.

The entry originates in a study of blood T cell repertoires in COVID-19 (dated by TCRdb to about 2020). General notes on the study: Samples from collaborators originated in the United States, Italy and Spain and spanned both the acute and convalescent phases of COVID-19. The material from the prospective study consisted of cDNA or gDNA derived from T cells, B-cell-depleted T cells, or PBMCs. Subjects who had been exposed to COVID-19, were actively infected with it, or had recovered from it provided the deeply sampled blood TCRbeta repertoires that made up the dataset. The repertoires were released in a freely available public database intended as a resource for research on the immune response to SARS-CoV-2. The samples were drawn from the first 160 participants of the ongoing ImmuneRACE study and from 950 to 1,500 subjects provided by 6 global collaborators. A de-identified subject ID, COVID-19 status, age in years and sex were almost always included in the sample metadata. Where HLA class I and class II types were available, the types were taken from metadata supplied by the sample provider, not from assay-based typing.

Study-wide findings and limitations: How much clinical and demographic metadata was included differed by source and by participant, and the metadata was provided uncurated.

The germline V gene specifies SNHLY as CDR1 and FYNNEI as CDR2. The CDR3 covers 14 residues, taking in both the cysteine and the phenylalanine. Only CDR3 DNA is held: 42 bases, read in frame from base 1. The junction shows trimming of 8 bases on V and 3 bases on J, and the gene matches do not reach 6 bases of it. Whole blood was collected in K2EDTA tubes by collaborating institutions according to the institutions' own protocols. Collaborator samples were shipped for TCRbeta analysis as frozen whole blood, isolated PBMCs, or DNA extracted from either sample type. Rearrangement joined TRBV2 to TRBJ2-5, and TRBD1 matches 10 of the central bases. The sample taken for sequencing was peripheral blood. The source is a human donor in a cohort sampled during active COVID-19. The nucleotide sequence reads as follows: TGTGCCAGCGGAGGGGACAGGGGAGAAGAGACCCAGTACTTC. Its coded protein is CASGGDRGEETQYF.